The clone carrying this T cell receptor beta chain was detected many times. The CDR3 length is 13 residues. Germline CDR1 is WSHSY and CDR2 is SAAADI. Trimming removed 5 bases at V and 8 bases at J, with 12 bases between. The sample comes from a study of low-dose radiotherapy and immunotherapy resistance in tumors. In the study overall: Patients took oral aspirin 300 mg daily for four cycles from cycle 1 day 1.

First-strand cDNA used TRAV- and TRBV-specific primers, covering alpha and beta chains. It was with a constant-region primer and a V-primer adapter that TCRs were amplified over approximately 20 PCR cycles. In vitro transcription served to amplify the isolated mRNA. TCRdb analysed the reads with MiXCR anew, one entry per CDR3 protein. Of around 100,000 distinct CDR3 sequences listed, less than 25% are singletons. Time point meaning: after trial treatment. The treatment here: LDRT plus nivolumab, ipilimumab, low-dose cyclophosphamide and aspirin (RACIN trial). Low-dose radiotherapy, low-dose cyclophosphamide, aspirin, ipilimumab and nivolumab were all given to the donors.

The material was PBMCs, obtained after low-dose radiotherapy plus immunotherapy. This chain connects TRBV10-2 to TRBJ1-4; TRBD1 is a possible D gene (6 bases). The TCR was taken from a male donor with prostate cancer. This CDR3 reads CASSLQGWEKLFF. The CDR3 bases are TGCGCCAGCAGTTTGCAGGGGTGGGAAAAACTGTTTTTT.